One and the same sample provided the 12 T cell receptor beta chains below, sequenced in a study of CD8+ T cells in alopecia areata. RNA extraction was followed by reverse transcription into cDNA, which acted as the sequencing template. TCRdb's copy holds only in-frame clones and misses some; the assay was immunoSEQ multiplex PCR. The repertoire holds some 130,000 clones, with approximately 49% as singletons. This sample comprised CD8+ T cells sorted from blood, obtained at week 0. All receptors come from a human donor with alopecia areata.

This sequence joins TRBV7-9 and TRBJ1-2, with TRBD1 as a possible D gene (5 bases). The ends were cut back, 5 bases at V and 4 bases at J, with 14 bases in the middle. This CDR3 region has 14 residues. CDR1 and CDR2 from the germline V gene are SEHNR and FQNEAQ (reference sequence). DNA of the CDR3: TGTGCCAGCAGCGGACAAAGGGGCAGCTATGGCTACACCTTC. This gives the protein CASSGQRGSYGYTF.

This clone occurred a few times. The chain joins TRBV10-3 to TRBJ2-7, with 8 bases fitting TRBD1. This CDR3 is 13 amino acids long. CDR1 is ENHRY, CDR2 SYGVKD, per germline. V was pared by 9 bases and J by 3 bases, with 7 bases of the junction left unmatched. The CDR3 region is CAIWAGGGYEQYF. In DNA, the CDR3 is TGTGCCATTTGGGCAGGGGGCGGCTACGAGCAGTACTTC.

J is TRBJ2-1 and V is TRBV27, with D possibly being TRBD1 (5 bases). Trimming took off 5 bases at V and 7 bases at J, with 15 bases between the two ends. This CDR3 is built from 14 residues. Germline V gives CDR1 MNHEY, CDR2 SMNVEV (reference sequence). The CDR3 reads CASSLVGQRNEQFF. CDR3 in DNA: TGTGCCAGCAGTCTAGTGGGGCAGAGGAATGAGCAGTTCTTC.

The chain joins TRBV25-1 to TRBJ1-2, with D uncertain. The V gene's germline CDR1 is MGHDK and CDR2 SYGVNS. The CDR3 length is 12 residues. Trimming shortened V by 3 bases and J by 6 bases, and 8 bases separated the two germline ends. CDR3 in DNA: TGTGCCAGCAGTGAGGCTGCCAATGGCTACACCTTC. Its protein product is CASSEAANGYTF.

The CDR3 nucleotides read TGTGCCACCAGCAGAGATCATCCGGGGGGCGGCAATCAGCCCCAGCATTTT. Translating gives CATSRDHPGGGNQPQHF. The rearrangement links TRBV15 to TRBJ1-5, with D possibly TRBD1 on 6 matching bases. V was pared by 0 bases and J by 2 bases, with 14 bases between. Germline loops: CDR1 LNHNV, CDR2 YYDKDF (reference sequence). This CDR3 spans 17 amino acids. The entire variable domain, with the rest obtained from reference TRBV15 and TRBJ1-5, is as follows: DAMVIQNPRYQVTQFGKPVTLSCSQTLNHNVMYWYQQKSSQAPKLLFHYYDKDFNNEADTPDNFQSRRPNTSFCFLDIRSPGLGDTAMYLCATSRDHPGGGNQPQHFGDGTRLSIL.

The chain has TRBV7-9 and TRBJ2-7; perhaps TRBD2 as D (6 bases). The CDR3 is 13 residues long. Trimming cost V 6 bases and J 3 bases, with 12 bases left between them. Germline values: CDR1 SEHNR, CDR2 FQNEAQ (reference sequence). CDR3 residues: CASRDGGDYEQYF. CDR3 coding DNA: TGTGCCAGCAGAGATGGAGGGGACTACGAGCAGTACTTC.

The chain couples TRBV15 to TRBJ2-7, with 8 bases fitting TRBD1. V lost 3 bases, J lost 5 bases, and 6 bases stayed unmatched. The CDR3 is made up of 14 amino acids. Per the germline V gene, CDR1 is LNHNV and CDR2 is YYDKDF (reference sequence). CDR3 protein: CATSSRQGPHEQYF. Written as DNA, the CDR3 is TGTGCCACCAGCAGCAGACAGGGGCCCCACGAGCAGTACTTC.

To note about this clone: A junction boundary mismatches the germline segment, possibly from a read error. V and J are TRBV25-1 and TRBJ2-5, with D hard to call. This CDR3 region has 13 residues. CDR1 is MGHDK, CDR2 SYGVNS, per germline. DNA of the CDR3: TGTGCCAGCAGTGAGAGCGTACAAGAGGCCCAGTACTTC. Translation gives CASSESVQEAQYF.

This clone appeared a few times. The chain recombines TRBV5-5 with TRBJ2-2, with a possible D match to TRBD1 (6 bases). The ends were cut back, 5 bases at V and 0 bases at J, with 8 bases in the middle. The CDR3 length is 14 residues. Germline values: CDR1 SGHKS, CDR2 YYEKEE (reference sequence). The CDR3 loop reads CASRRQANTGELFF. CDR3 sequence (DNA): TGTGCCAGCAGAAGACAGGCGAACACCGGGGAGCTGTTTTTT.

This clone is judged medium-sized. The chain's CDR3 is CASSEEADSGANVLTF. The CDR3 nucleotides are TGTGCCAGCAGTGAGGAGGCAGACTCTGGGGCCAACGTCCTGACTTTC. V and J are TRBV6-4 and TRBJ2-6; TRBD2 might be the D (5 bases). V gave up 3 bases and J gave up 0 bases, with 9 bases separating them. Germline lookup yields CDR1 MRHNA and CDR2 SNTAGT. This CDR3 region has 16 residues.

The chain recombines TRBV5-1 with TRBJ2-5, with 12 bases identical to TRBD1. CDR1 and CDR2 (germline): SGHRS, YFSETQ. The CDR3 totals 15 residues. The ends lost 2 bases at V and 4 bases at J; junction bases unmatched: 3. The CDR3 DNA follows: TGCGCCAGCAGCTTTGGGGACAGGGGGCGAGAGACCCAGTACTTC. Its translation: CASSFGDRGRETQYF.

This clone turned up a few times. J is TRBJ2-7 and V is TRBV29-1, with TRBD1 matching over 7 bases. Germline V gives CDR1 SQVTM, CDR2 ANQGSEA. This CDR3 contains 12 residues. V dropped 4 bases and J dropped 3; count of bases not matched to a gene: 3. The CDR3 DNA sequence: TGCAGCGTTGCGGGACAGAGCTACGAGCAGTACTTC. It is translated as CSVAGQSYEQYF.